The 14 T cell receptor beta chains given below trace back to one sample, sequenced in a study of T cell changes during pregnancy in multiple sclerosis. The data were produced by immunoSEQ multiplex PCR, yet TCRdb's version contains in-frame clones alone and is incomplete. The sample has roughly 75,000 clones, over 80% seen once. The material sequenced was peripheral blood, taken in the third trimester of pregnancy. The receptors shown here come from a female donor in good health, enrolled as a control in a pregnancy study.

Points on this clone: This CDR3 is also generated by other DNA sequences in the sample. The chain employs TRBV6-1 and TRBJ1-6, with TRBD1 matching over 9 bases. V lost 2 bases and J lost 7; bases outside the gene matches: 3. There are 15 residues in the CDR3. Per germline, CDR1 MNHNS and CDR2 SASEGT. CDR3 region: CASSELDRGNSPLHF. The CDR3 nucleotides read TGTGCCAGCAGTGAACTGGACAGGGGAAATTCACCCCTCCACTTT.

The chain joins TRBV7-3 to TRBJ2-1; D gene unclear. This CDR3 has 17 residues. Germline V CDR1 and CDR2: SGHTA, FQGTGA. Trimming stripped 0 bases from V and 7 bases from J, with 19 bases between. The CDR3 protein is CASSLTPLLTQANEQFF. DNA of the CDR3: TGTGCCAGCAGCTTAACTCCTCTACTTACCCAGGCGAATGAGCAGTTCTTC. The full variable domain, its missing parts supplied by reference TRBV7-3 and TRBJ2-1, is GAGVSQTPSNKVTEKGKYVELRCDPISGHTALYWYRQSLGQGPEFLIYFQGTGAADDSGLPNDRFFAVRPEGSVSTLKIQRTERGDSAVYLCASSLTPLLTQANEQFFGPGTRLTVL.

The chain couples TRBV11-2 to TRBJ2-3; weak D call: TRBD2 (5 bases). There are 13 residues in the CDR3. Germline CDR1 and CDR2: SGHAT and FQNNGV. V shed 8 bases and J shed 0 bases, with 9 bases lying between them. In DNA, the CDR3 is TGTGCCAGCTTGTGGGAGAGCACAGATACGCAGTATTTT. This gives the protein CASLWESTDTQYF.

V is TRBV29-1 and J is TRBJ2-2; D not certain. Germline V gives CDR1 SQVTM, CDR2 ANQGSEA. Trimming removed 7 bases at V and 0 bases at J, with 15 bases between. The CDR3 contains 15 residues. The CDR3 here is CSGVPGPSNTGELFF. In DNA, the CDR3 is TGCAGCGGTGTCCCGGGTCCTTCGAACACCGGGGAGCTGTTTTTT.

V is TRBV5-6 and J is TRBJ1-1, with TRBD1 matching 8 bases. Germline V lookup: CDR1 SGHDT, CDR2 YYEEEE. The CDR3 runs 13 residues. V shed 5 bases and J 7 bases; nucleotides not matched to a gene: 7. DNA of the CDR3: TGTGCCAGCAGGAGACAGGGGCTCGGTGAAGCTTTCTTT. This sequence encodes CASRRQGLGEAFF.

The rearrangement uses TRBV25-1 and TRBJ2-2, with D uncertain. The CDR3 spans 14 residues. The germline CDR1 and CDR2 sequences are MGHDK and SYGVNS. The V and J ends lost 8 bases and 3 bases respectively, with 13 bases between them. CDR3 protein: CASRSYGDTGELFF. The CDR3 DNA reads TGTGCCAGCCGATCTTACGGAGACACCGGGGAGCTGTTTTTT.

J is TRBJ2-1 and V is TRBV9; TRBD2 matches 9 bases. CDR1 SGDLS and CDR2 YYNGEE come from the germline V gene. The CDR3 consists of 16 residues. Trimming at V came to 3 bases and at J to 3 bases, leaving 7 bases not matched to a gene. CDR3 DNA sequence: TGTGCCAGCAGCGAGGCTAGCGGGACTATCTACAATGAGCAGTTCTTC. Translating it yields CASSEASGTIYNEQFF.

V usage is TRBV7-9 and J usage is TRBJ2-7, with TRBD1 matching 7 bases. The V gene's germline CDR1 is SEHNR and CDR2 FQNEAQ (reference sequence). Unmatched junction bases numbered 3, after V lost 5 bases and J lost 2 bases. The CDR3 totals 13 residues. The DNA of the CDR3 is TGTGCCAGCAGCCCGGGACAGACCTACGAGCAGTACTTC. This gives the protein CASSPGQTYEQYF.

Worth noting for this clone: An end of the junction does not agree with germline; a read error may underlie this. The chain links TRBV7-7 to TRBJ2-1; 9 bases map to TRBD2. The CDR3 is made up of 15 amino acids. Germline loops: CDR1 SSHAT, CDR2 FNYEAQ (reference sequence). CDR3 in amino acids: CASSPVAGANYEQFF. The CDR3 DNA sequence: TGTGCTAGCAGCCCAGTAGCGGGGGCCAATTATGAGCAGTTCTTC.

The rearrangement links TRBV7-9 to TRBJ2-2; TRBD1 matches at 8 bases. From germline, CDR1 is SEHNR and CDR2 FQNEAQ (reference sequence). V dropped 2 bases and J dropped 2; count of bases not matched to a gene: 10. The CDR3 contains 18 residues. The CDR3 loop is CASSLPIGTGANTGELFF. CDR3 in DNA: TGTGCCAGCAGCTTACCCATCGGGACAGGAGCTAACACCGGGGAGCTGTTTTTT.

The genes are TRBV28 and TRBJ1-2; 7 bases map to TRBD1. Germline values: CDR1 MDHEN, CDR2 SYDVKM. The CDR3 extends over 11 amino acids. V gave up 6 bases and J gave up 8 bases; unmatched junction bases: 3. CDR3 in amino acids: CASRGTEGYTF. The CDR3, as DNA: TGTGCCAGCAGGGGGACAGAAGGCTACACCTTC.

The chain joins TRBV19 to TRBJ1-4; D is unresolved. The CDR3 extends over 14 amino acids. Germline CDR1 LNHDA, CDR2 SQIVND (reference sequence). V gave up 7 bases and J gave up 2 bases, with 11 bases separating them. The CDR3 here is CASTPSGTNEKLFF. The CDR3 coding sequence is TGTGCCAGTACCCCCAGCGGGACTAATGAAAAACTGTTTTTT.

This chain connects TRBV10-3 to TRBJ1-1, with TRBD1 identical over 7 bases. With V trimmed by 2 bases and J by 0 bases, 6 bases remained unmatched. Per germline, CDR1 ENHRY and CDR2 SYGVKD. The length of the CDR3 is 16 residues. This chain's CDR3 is CAISERQGTVNTEAFF. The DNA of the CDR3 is TGTGCCATCAGTGAGAGACAGGGTACAGTGAACACTGAAGCTTTCTTT.

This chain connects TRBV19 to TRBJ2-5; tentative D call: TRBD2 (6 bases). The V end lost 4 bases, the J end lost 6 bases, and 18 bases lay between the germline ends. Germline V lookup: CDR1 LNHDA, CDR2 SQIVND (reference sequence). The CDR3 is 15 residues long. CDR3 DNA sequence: TGTGCCAGTAGTAGGGCCCGGGACTCCCCAAAGACCCAGTACTTC. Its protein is CASSRARDSPKTQYF.